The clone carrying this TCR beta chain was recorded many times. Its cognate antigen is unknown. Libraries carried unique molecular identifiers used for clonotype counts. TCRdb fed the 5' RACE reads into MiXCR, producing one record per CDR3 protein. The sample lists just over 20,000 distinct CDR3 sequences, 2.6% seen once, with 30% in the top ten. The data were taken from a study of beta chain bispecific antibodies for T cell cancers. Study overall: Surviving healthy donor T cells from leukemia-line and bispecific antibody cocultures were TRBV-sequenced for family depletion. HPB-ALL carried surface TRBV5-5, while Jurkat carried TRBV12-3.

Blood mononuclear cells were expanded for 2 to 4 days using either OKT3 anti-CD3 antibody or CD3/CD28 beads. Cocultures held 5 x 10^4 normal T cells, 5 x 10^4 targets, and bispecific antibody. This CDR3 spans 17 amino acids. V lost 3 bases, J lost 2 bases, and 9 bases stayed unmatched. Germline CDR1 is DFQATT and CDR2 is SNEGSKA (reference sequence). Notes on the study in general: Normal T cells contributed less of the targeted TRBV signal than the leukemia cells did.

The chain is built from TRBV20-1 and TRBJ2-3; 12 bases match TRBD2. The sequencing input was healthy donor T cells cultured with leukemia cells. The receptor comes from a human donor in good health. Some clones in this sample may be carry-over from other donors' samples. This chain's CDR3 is CSASMSSSGGATDTQYF. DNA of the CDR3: TGCAGTGCTAGCATGTCCTCTAGCGGGGGGGCCACAGATACGCAGTATTTT.